The 15 T cell receptor beta chains in this list originate from one sample, sequenced in a study of cytomegalovirus exposure and HLA in healthy donors. The PCR had 60 Vbeta and 13 Jbeta primers. Sequencing used immunoSEQ multiplex PCR; TCRdb keeps in-frame clones, though not all of them. The data show 110,000 to 150,000 clones, with roughly four fifths seen just once and roughly 4% held by the top ten. Sequencing was performed on PBMCs. The receptors shown here come from a man in his forties in good health and CMV-seropositive.

This clone was seen only a few times. This sequence joins TRBV6-5 and TRBJ2-1; D is perhaps TRBD1 (6 bases). From germline, CDR1 is MNHEY and CDR2 SVGAGI. Trimming removed 4 bases from V and 8 bases from J, with 15 bases in between. CDR3 length: 14 residues. CDR3 nucleotides: TGTGCCAGCAGTTCCTCTCCCAGGGGCGATGAGCAGTTCTTC. Translating it yields CASSSSPRGDEQFF.

V and J are TRBV16 and TRBJ2-1; D is possibly TRBD1 (6 bases). Per the germline V gene, CDR1 is KGHSY and CDR2 is FQNENV. The V and J ends lost 0 bases and 3 bases respectively, with 12 bases between them. The CDR3 length is 16 residues. This CDR3 reads CASSQSGAPGYNEQFF. DNA of the CDR3: TGTGCCAGCAGCCAATCGGGGGCACCGGGCTACAATGAGCAGTTCTTC.

J is TRBJ2-5 and V is TRBV2; weak D call: TRBD1 (6 bases). The better agreement between TRBJ2-7 and the DNA end casts doubt on the J call. The CDR3 length is 12 residues. Germline CDR1 SNHLY, CDR2 FYNNEI. CDR3 residues: CAGGRRGYEQYF. Here the CDR3 DNA reads TGTGCCGGCGGGCGCAGGGGCTACGAGCAGTACTTC.

The chain combines TRBV27 with TRBJ1-2; 7 bases match TRBD1. The J segment lost 8 bases and the V segment lost 6 bases, leaving 9 bases of the junction unmatched. Germline V gene data show CDR1 as MNHEY and CDR2 as SMNVEV (reference sequence). CDR3 length: 13 residues. The CDR3 nucleotides are TGTGCCAGCAGAGGTACCATACAGGGGGGCTACACCTTC. As protein: CASRGTIQGGYTF.

The genes are TRBV28 and TRBJ1-2; D not resolved. V was trimmed by 2 bases and J by 5 bases, leaving 15 bases between them. Germline V lookup: CDR1 MDHEN, CDR2 SYDVKM. The CDR3 has 15 residues. The CDR3 region is CASSLTDPGRYGYTF. The CDR3 DNA sequence: TGTGCCAGCAGTTTAACAGACCCTGGGAGGTATGGCTACACCTTC.

V is TRBV9 and J is TRBJ1-2; TRBD1 is a possible D gene (6 bases). CDR3 length: 11 amino acids. Between the trimmed V and J ends, which lost 3 bases and 8 bases, there was a span of 8 bases. Germline CDR1 SGDLS, CDR2 YYNGEE. The CDR3 protein is CASSDREGYTF. DNA for the CDR3: TGTGCCAGCAGCGACAGGGAAGGCTACACCTTC.

This chain links TRBV7-9 with TRBJ2-5, with 7 bases aligning to TRBD2. V dropped 7 bases and J dropped 1; count of bases not matched to a gene: 9. The germline CDR1 and CDR2 sequences are SEHNR and FQNEAQ (reference sequence). The CDR3 contains 15 residues. The CDR3 here is CASNPGLAAQETQYF. CDR3 DNA: TGTGCCAGCAACCCCGGGCTAGCGGCCCAAGAGACCCAGTACTTC.

This clone was observed once. The chain uses TRBV18 and TRBJ2-5, with TRBD2 as a possible D gene (6 bases). Trimming left V 2 bases short and J 4 bases short, with 14 bases between. This CDR3 region has 15 residues. Germline V gene data show CDR1 as KGHSH and CDR2 as LQKENI. The CDR3 sequence is CASSPFQRVGETQYF. The CDR3 DNA follows: TGTGCCAGCTCACCATTCCAGCGGGTAGGAGAGACCCAGTACTTC.

The J gene is TRBJ2-7, the V gene TRBV9; 7 nucleotides agree with TRBD1. Per the germline V gene, CDR1 is SGDLS and CDR2 is YYNGEE. This CDR3 contains 14 residues. V lost 4 bases and J lost 0; bases outside the gene matches: 4. The CDR3 sequence is CASSLRQGSYEQYF. In nucleotides, the CDR3 is TGTGCCAGCAGCCTCCGACAGGGCTCCTACGAGCAGTACTTC.

The chain employs TRBV18 and TRBJ2-2, with a tentative D call TRBD2 (6 bases). Germline V gene data show CDR1 as KGHSH and CDR2 as LQKENI. The CDR3 length is 18 residues. The V gene lost 4 bases and the J gene lost 0 bases, with 18 bases spanning the gap. For the CDR3, the DNA is TGTGCCAGCTCACGCGTGGGTAGCGGCCGTGCGAACACCGGGGAGCTGTTTTTT. Its protein is CASSRVGSGRANTGELFF.

The chain is built from TRBV5-3 and TRBJ2-4, with D possibly being TRBD1 (8 bases). TRBV5-3 is filed as an ORF, its function uncertain. V lost 3 bases and J 8 bases, leaving 15 bases between the germline ends. This CDR3 has 14 amino acids. CDR3 bases: TGTGCCAGAAGCTCCCGGACAGGGAGGGACATTCAGTACTTC. It specifies CARSSRTGRDIQYF.

The gene calls are TRBV5-1 and TRBJ2-1; D may be TRBD2 (6 bases). V lost 0 bases and J 5 bases, leaving 12 bases between the germline ends. The CDR3 consists of 15 residues. The germline gives CDR1 SGHRS, CDR2 YFSETQ. This CDR3 is CASSLVGRDHNEQFF. The CDR3 region has the DNA TGCGCCAGCAGCTTGGTCGGGCGGGATCACAATGAGCAGTTCTTC.

The chain joins TRBV5-5 to TRBJ1-2; unclear D gene. The CDR3 length is 13 residues. V lost 0 bases to trimming and J lost 4 bases, with 7 bases between them. CDR1 and CDR2 (germline): SGHKS, YYEKEE (reference sequence). CDR3 coding DNA: TGTGCCAGCAGCTTGGACAGCGGCTATGGCTACACCTTC. Translated, it gives CASSLDSGYGYTF.

This clone was seen a handful of times. The V call is TRBV6-1, the J call TRBJ1-5; 7 nucleotides match TRBD1. With V trimmed by 4 bases and J by 2 bases, 5 bases remained unmatched. This CDR3 region has 15 residues. Germline values: CDR1 MNHNS, CDR2 SASEGT. The CDR3, as DNA: TGTGCCAGCAGTGTATACAGGGGAGGCAATCAGCCCCAGCATTTT. Translation gives CASSVYRGGNQPQHF.

The gene calls are TRBV7-2 and TRBJ2-1; 9 bases are shared with TRBD2. The CDR3 is made up of 14 amino acids. Trimming cost V 5 bases and J 6 bases; bases outside gene matches: 5. Germline lookup yields CDR1 SGHTA and CDR2 FQGNSA. The CDR3 sequence: CASSTRGGSNEQFF. The CDR3 DNA reads as TGTGCCAGCAGCACGCGGGGGGGCTCCAATGAGCAGTTCTTC.